This T cell receptor (beta chain) was sequenced for a study of blood T cell repertoires in COVID-19 (dated by TCRdb to about 2020). For the wider study: Samples from collaborators originated in the United States, Italy and Spain and spanned both the acute and convalescent phases of COVID-19. The prospective study material was composed of cDNA or gDNA derived from T cells, B-cell-depleted T cells, or PBMCs. The samples were drawn from two sources: the first 160 participants of the ongoing ImmuneRACE study, and some 1,300 subjects contributed by 6 global collaborators. Where available, HLA class I and class II types were taken from metadata supplied by the sample provider and were not determined by assay-based typing. Deeply sampled blood TCRbeta repertoires from subjects exposed to, actively infected with, or recovered from COVID-19 were included in the dataset. Nearly every sample came with metadata listing a de-identified subject ID, COVID-19 status, age in years and sex. The repertoires were released in a freely available public database intended as a resource for research on the immune response to SARS-CoV-2. The paper's findings and limits, for the study overall: How much clinical and demographic metadata was included differed by source and by participant, and the metadata was provided uncurated.

The immunoSEQ Assay, a bias-controlled multiplex PCR, was used to amplify TCRbeta CDR3 regions from genomic DNA. As for the authors' bioinformatics: Within the assay, amplification of reference gene primers was used to estimate how many nucleated cells each sample contained. To quantify the absolute abundance of each unique TCRbeta CDR3 rearrangement, sequence reads were collapsed and filtered. For each sample, productive Simpson clonality was calculated by taking the square root of Simpson's diversity index across productive rearrangements. The source is immuneACCESS, and TCRdb retained only in-frame sequences with V and J called. Part of the clones is not carried over; for the studies checked, unresolved V genes explain less than half of this, and the remainder is unexplained. The V and J calls and the clone size are those of that table, but D and trimming were determined from the DNA. Present in this sample are around 170,000 clones, approximately 90% of which were seen just once. The ten largest clones add up to 0.5% to 0.6% of the sample.

With respect to this clone: Its antigen has not been determined. No base quality information exists; no much larger clone differs at one position.

Collaborating institutions collected whole blood in K2EDTA tubes following their own protocols. For TCRbeta analysis, collaborator samples were shipped as frozen whole blood, as isolated PBMCs, or as DNA extracted from either sample type. CDR1 and CDR2 (SGHAT, FQDESV) derive from the germline V gene (reference sequence). Relative to germline, V is missing 1 base and J is missing 7 bases, with 9 bases of the junction outside any gene match. From cysteine to phenylalanine, the CDR3 is 15 amino acids long. The CDR3 DNA has 45 bases and is translated from base 1. Sequenced sample: peripheral blood. The sequence links TRBV11-1 to TRBJ1-2, and 7 junctional nucleotides match TRBD1. The clonotype originates from a man in his fifties or sixties with acute or convalescent COVID-19. The encoded CDR3 is CASSLDGTGVGGYTF. The DNA sequence is TGTGCCAGCAGCTTAGATGGCACAGGGGTTGGTGGCTACACCTTC.